These T cell receptor beta chains were read from a single sample in a study of T cells in Graves' hyperthyroidism and ophthalmopathy. TCRdb analysed the multiplex PCR reads with MiXCR anew, one entry per CDR3 protein. The data hold fewer than 300,000 distinct CDR3 sequences, with 25% observed a single time. What was sequenced was blood. The source is a man aged 35 to 55 with Graves' hyperthyroidism that later progressed to Graves' ophthalmopathy. Both conserved end residues are part of each CDR3. Each record gives: clone size, D gene, J gene, V gene, CDR3 DNA, CDR3 protein. A D gene is named only where the DNA matches it firmly. Not all rows give a size; the values are once, few, many and, for expanded clones, a class.

>many|TRBD1|TRBJ2-7|TRBV12-5
TGTGCTAGTAGCCAACAGGGGGCTTACGAGCAGTACTTC
CASSQQGAYEQYF
>many|TRBD1|TRBJ2-2|TRBV11-1
TGTGCCAGCAGCTTAGCCCCTCGGGGACAGGCAGTATCGAACACCGGGGAGCTGTTTTTT
CASSLAPRGQAVSNTGELFF
>many|-|TRBJ2-7|TRBV6-2/TRBV6-3
TGTGCCAGCAGTTACAGTCCTGGCCACTACGAGCAGTACTTC
CASSYSPGHYEQYF
>many|-|TRBJ1-5|TRBV19
TGTGCCAGTAGTATTCAGGCTCAGCCCCAGCATTTT
CASSIQAQPQHF
>-|-|TRBJ2-7|TRBV7-2
TGTGCCAGCAGCCCGGGAGTTGGGGGAGCCTACGAGCAGTACTTC
CASSPGVGGAYEQYF
>many|-|TRBJ2-7|TRBV6-5
TGTGCCAGCAAGTTTCGTGAGACAACCACCTACGAGCAGTACTTC
CASKFRETTTYEQYF
>many|TRBD1|TRBJ2-7|TRBV4-2
TGTGCCAGCAGCCAAGCCGGGACAGGGGACCACGAGCAGTACTTC
CASSQAGTGDHEQYF
>many|TRBD2|TRBJ2-7|TRBV6-5
TGTGCCAGCAGTTACTCGCGAACTAGCGGGAGTTACGAGCAGTACTTC
CASSYSRTSGSYEQYF
>-|-|TRBJ1-2|TRBV12-3/TRBV12-4
TGTGCCAGCAGTTCCACCCTGGGCGGGGCAGGGACCATATATGGCTACACCTTC
CASSSTLGGAGTIYGYTF
>many|-|TRBJ1-5|TRBV11-3
TGTGCCAGCAGCTTAGATGGACAGCCCAATCAGCCCCAGCATTTT
CASSLDGQPNQPQHF
>-|TRBD1|TRBJ2-7|TRBV7-8
TGTGCCAGCAGCCGGACAGGGAAGGACTACGAGCAGTACTTC
CASSRTGKDYEQYF
>many|-|TRBJ2-5|TRBV18
TGTGCCAGCGCCAGACAAGACCTCCAAGAGACCCAGTACTTC
CASARQDLQETQYF
>many|TRBD2|TRBJ2-6|TRBV11-2
TGTGCCAGCAGCCGACCGGGACTAGCGGTATCCTCTGGGGCCAACGTCCTGACTTTC
CASSRPGLAVSSGANVLTF
>many|TRBD2|TRBJ2-7|TRBV4-1
TGCGCCAGCAGCCAAGTGCGGGAGGCCCCCTACGAGCAGTACTTC
CASSQVREAPYEQYF
>-|TRBD1|TRBJ2-7|TRBV28
TGTGCCAGCACCTCCCGGGACAGGGTCTACGAGCAGTACTTC
CASTSRDRVYEQYF
>many|-|TRBJ2-3|TRBV6-1
TGTGCCAGCAGGGGACCTGGCACAGATACGCAGTATTTT
CASRGPGTDTQYF
>many|-|TRBJ1-1|TRBV5-1
TGCGCCAGTGATCCAGGAAACATGAACACTGAAGCTTTCTTT
CASDPGNMNTEAFF
>many|TRBD2|TRBJ2-5|TRBV10-3
TGTGCCATCAGTGCGGGACTAGCGGGGGGGGAGACCCAGTACTTC
CAISAGLAGGETQYF
>many|TRBD2|TRBJ2-5|TRBV15
TGTGCCACCAGCCTCAGACTAGCGGGAAACCAAGAGACCCAGTACTTC
CATSLRLAGNQETQYF
>many|-|TRBJ1-5|TRBV12-3/TRBV12-4
TGTGCCAGCAGTTTAGAGGGTCAAATCAATCAGCCCCAGCATTTT
CASSLEGQINQPQHF
>-|-|TRBJ2-7|TRBV20-1
TGCAGTGCTACTCCGTCGGGGGAGCAGTACTTC
CSATPSGEQYF
>many|-|TRBJ1-2|TRBV14
TGTGCCAGCAGCCAAGATTATCGCTACACCTTC
CASSQDYRYTF
>many|TRBD2|TRBJ2-7|TRBV4-2
TGTGCCAGCAGCCAAGGCCCCTTAGCGGGCCTCTCCTACGAGCAGTACTTC
CASSQGPLAGLSYEQYF
>-|-|TRBJ2-3|TRBV15
TGTGCCACCAGCAGAGACCGAGGGCCGGGAGATACGCAGTATTTT
CATSRDRGPGDTQYF
>many|-|TRBJ2-2|TRBV30
TGTGCCTGGAGTTCCCAGGGATACGGGAGATTTAGCACCGGGGAGCTGTTTTTT
CAWSSQGYGRFSTGELFF
>many|TRBD2|TRBJ2-7|TRBV4-1
TGCGCCAGCAGCCAAGATCTGGGAGGACTAGCGGGAGGCGGATACGAGCAGTACTTC
CASSQDLGGLAGGGYEQYF
>-|TRBD1|TRBJ2-5|TRBV14
TGTGCCAGCAGCCAGGGACAGGCGGTCCGAGAGACCCAGTACTTC
CASSQGQAVRETQYF
>many|-|TRBJ2-5|TRBV12-3/TRBV12-4
TGTGCCAGCAGCCTGGGTAGGGGAGTACAAGAGACCCAGTACTTC
CASSLGRGVQETQYF
>many|TRBD1|TRBJ1-2|TRBV5-1
TGCGCCAGCAGCTTAGGAGAGAGGGGGCTTGGCTACACCTTC
CASSLGERGLGYTF
>many|TRBD2|TRBJ2-1|TRBV14
TGTGCCAGCAGCTTAGCGGGTAGGTGGAATGAGCAGTTCTTC
CASSLAGRWNEQFF
>many|TRBD2|TRBJ2-7|TRBV2
TGTGCCAGCAGTGTACTAGCGGGGCGACCCGAGCAGTACTTC
CASSVLAGRPEQYF
>many|-|TRBJ2-3|TRBV18
TGTGCCAGCGAGCCAGAGAGATTATTCACAGATACGCAGTATTTT
CASEPERLFTDTQYF
>-|-|TRBJ2-7|TRBV11-3
TGTGCCAGCAGCTTAGGGGAAATGTTCTACGAGCAGTACTTC
CASSLGEMFYEQYF
>many|-|TRBJ1-5|TRBV2
TGTGCCAGCAGTCGGGTGGTTCAGCCCCAGCATTTT
CASSRVVQPQHF
>many|-|TRBJ2-5|TRBV7-2
TGTGCCAGCAGCTTAGAACGGGCCCAAGAGACCCAGTACTTC
CASSLERAQETQYF
>many|TRBD1|TRBJ1-3|TRBV6-5
TGTGCCAGCAGGCTTACAGGGGTAGCTGGAAACACCATATATTTT
CASRLTGVAGNTIYF
>many|-|TRBJ2-7|TRBV12-3/TRBV12-4
TGTGCCAGCAGTTTCGGGACAAGGGCCGAGCAGTACTTC
CASSFGTRAEQYF
>many|-|TRBJ1-1|TRBV19
TGTGCCAGCTCAGGGATGGTGCCTGAAGCTTTCTTT
CASSGMVPEAFF
>many|TRBD1|TRBJ2-5|TRBV14
TGTGCCAGCAGCCACAGACCGGGACAGGGGGTTGAGACCCAGTACTTC
CASSHRPGQGVETQYF
>-|-|TRBJ2-5|TRBV18
TGTGCCAGCTCACCACTATCCCCAGCAACGACAGAGACCCAGTACTTC
CASSPLSPATTETQYF
>many|-|TRBJ2-5|TRBV18
TGTGCCAGCTCACCACGACGGGAGACCCAGTACTTC
CASSPRRETQYF
>many|-|TRBJ2-7|TRBV7-3
TGTGCCAGCAGCCCCGAAGTATGGGACATCACGTCCTACGAGCAGTACTTC
CASSPEVWDITSYEQYF
>many|-|TRBJ2-7|TRBV30
TGTGCCTGGAGTGAATCCTACGAGCAGTACTTC
CAWSESYEQYF
>-|-|TRBJ2-5|TRBV2
TGTGCCAGCAGTGCTGCCGTGGGGCGATGGGAGACCCAGTGCTTC
CASSAAVGRWETQCF
>once|TRBD2|TRBJ2-5|TRBV25-1
TGTGCCAGCAGTGAATATATAGGACTAGCGGGCACGGAAGAGACCCAGTACTTC
CASSEYIGLAGTEETQYF
>once|TRBD1|TRBJ1-1|TRBV20-1
TGCAGTGCTAGAGTATGGGGACAGGGCTGGACTGAAGCTTTCTTT
CSARVWGQGWTEAFF
>-|-|TRBJ2-7|TRBV7-2
TGTGCCAGCAGCTTAGGAGGGCCGGTCCTCTCCGAGCAGTACTTC
CASSLGGPVLSEQYF
>many|TRBD2|TRBJ2-7|TRBV3-1
TGTGCCAGCAGCCAAGAGATGACTAGCGGGAGCGGCCTGTACTTC
CASSQEMTSGSGLYF
>many|TRBD1|TRBJ2-4|TRBV18
TGTGCCAGCTCACCACTGACGGACAGGGGGCAGGCCAAAAACATTCAGTACTTC
CASSPLTDRGQAKNIQYF
>many|-|TRBJ1-1|TRBV28
TGTGCCAGCAGTTTATTCCCTGTTATGAACACTGAAGCTTTCTTT
CASSLFPVMNTEAFF
>many|TRBD1|TRBJ1-2|TRBV29-1
TGCAGCGGGGACAGGGTTGCAAACTATGGCTACACCTTC
CSGDRVANYGYTF
>many|-|TRBJ1-2|TRBV6-5
TGTGCCAGCAGTTACTTGGAGCACTATGGCTACACCTTC
CASSYLEHYGYTF
>many|TRBD1|TRBJ1-2|TRBV2
TGTGCCAGCAGAGAGGGACAGTCCGAATATGGCTACACCTTC
CASREGQSEYGYTF
>many|TRBD2|TRBJ2-5|TRBV2
TGTGCCATCACGTCTAATATGACTAGCGGGATCGGAGTGACCCAGTACTTC
CAITSNMTSGIGVTQYF
>-|-|TRBJ1-2|TRBV12-3/TRBV12-4
TGTGCCAGCAGTTTTTCAGGAGGGATGTGGTATGGCTACACCTTC
CASSFSGGMWYGYTF